Detailed here is one TCR beta chain. As yet, its antigen is unknown. Measured with immunoSEQ multiplex PCR; TCRdb has only the in-frame clones, and not every one. In the table there are 150,000 to 200,000 clones, roughly nine tenths of which are singletons. CDR3 length: 11 residues. The data originate from a study of lymphopenia after photon versus proton radiotherapy. Points from the study as a whole: Better survival with proton therapy was suggested as possible, not demonstrated. In patients who died, overall survival fell as post-nadir TCR diversity dropped more. Under photons, naive T cells and diversity fell while effector/memory populations rose. After lymphocyte nadir, photon-treated repertoires showed oligoclonal expansion, especially CD8+ Temra.

This rearrangement joins TRBV21-1 to TRBJ2-7; the listed D gene, TRBD2, was not tested against the DNA. TRBV21-1 is a documented pseudogene. The TCR originated in a man aged 45 to 65 with gastric cancer. The sample consisted of peripheral blood, taken from a patient treated with photon-based radiotherapy. DNA for the CDR3: TGTGCCAGCAGGAGGGCCAACGAGCAGTACTTC. Amino acid sequence: CASRRANEQYF.